This T cell receptor (beta chain) was captured by sequencing in a study of blood T cell repertoires in COVID-19. V was trimmed by 5 bases and J by 11 bases, leaving 18 bases between them. The CDR3 consists of 13 residues. Clones were sequenced by immunoSEQ multiplex PCR, and TCRdb holds only the in-frame ones, with some missing. The repertoire holds 200,000 to 250,000 clones, with under 85% as singletons. This TCR was sampled from a woman over 75 with COVID-19, enrolled during active disease. Sample: peripheral blood. The V call is TRBV12-3 or TRBV12-4, the J call TRBJ1-1, with TRBD1 as a possible D gene (6 bases). CDR3: CASSRSGGGHAFF. The CDR3 region has the DNA TGTGCCAGCAGTCGATCGGGGGGCGGTCATGCTTTCTTT.